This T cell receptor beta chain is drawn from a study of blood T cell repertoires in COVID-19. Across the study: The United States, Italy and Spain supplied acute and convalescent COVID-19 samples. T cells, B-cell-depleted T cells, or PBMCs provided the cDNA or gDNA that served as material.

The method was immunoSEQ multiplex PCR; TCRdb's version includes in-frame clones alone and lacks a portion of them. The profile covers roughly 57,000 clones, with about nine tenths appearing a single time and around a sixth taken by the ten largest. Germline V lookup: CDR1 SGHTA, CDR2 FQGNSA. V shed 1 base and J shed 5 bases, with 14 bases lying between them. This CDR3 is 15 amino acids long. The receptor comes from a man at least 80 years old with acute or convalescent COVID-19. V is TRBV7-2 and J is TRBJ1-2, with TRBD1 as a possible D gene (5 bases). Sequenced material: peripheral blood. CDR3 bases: TGTGCCAGCAGCTTAGGGCAGGGCGGGGTGTATGGCTACACCTTC. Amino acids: CASSLGQGGVYGYTF.